The present entry profiles one TCR beta chain with its context. No antigen is known for it. The source of the sample is a study of a mutant IDH1 vaccine in newly diagnosed glioma. Study observations and caveats: Apparently unrelated to pseudoprogression were changes in the top peripheral T cell clonotypes.

This CDR3 is built from 16 residues. Per germline, CDR1 SGHVS and CDR2 FQNEAQ. With 4 bases clipped from V and 3 bases from J, the junction kept 10 bases outside the gene matches. Assay used: immunoSEQ multiplex PCR; TCRdb lists only in-frame clones, some missing. Among approximately 51,000 clones, approximately 78% were seen once, and the ten largest hold 1.8%. Time point given: week 5, during vaccination. Doses comprised 300 ug of mutant IDH1 20-mer peptide each, plus topical imiquimod. Patients carried new grade 3 or 4 IDH1-mutant astrocytomas lacking nuclear ATRX. The sequence was obtained from a woman in her thirties or forties with glioma. V is TRBV7-8 and J is TRBJ2-7, with TRBD1 matching over 9 bases. Specimen: PBMCs, collected from a glioma patient whose treatment included an IDH1 peptide vaccine. The CDR3 protein is CASSSGQGITLYEQYF. CDR3 DNA: TGTGCCAGCAGCTCTGGACAGGGGATCACACTCTACGAGCAGTACTTC.